These 9 T cell receptor beta chains were sequenced from one sample in a study of CDR3 diversity in severe acne. TCRdb called the PCR reads again in MiXCR, with one record for every CDR3 protein. The sample has about 84,000 distinct CDR3 sequences; around 49% are singletons. The sample taken for sequencing was blood. The receptors stem from a male donor in good health, without acne.

Of note for this clonotype: This sequence may be a read error, since a much larger clone differs from it by one base. J is TRBJ2-1 and V is TRBV3-1, with TRBD2 matching 9 bases. Losses at the gene ends were 4 bases for V and 10 bases for J; bases not matched to a gene: 5. The germline CDR1 and CDR2 sequences are LGHDT and YNNKEL (reference sequence). The CDR3 extends over 13 amino acids. CDR3 region: CASSPSTSGEQFF. The DNA for the CDR3 is TGTGCCAGCAGCCCCTCGACTAGCGGAGAGCAGTTCTTC.

This chain joins TRBV20-1 and TRBJ1-2; 7 positions match TRBD1. V lost 6 bases to trimming and J lost 7 bases; unmatched junction nucleotides: 14. The length of the CDR3 is 14 residues. The V gene's germline CDR1 is DFQATT and CDR2 SNEGSKA (reference sequence). The CDR3 bases are TGCAGTGCCAGACTTCCGACAGGGATCGGTGGCTACACCTTC. Translated, it gives CSARLPTGIGGYTF.

The genes are TRBV19 and TRBJ2-1; the D gene is possibly TRBD1 (6 bases). Trimming shortened V by 0 bases and J by 2 bases, and 8 bases separated the two germline ends. This CDR3 is 15 amino acids long. Germline lookup yields CDR1 LNHDA and CDR2 SQIVND (reference sequence). Here the CDR3 reads CASSIDRDTYNEQFF. In DNA, the CDR3 is TGTGCCAGTAGTATAGACAGGGACACCTACAATGAGCAGTTCTTC.

This clonotype was observed many times. This rearrangement joins TRBV19 to TRBJ2-5; D might be TRBD2 (6 bases). Between the trimmed V and J ends, which lost 7 bases and 11 bases, there was a span of 17 bases. This CDR3 region has 12 residues. CDR1 LNHDA and CDR2 SQIVND come from the germline V gene (reference sequence). Here the CDR3 DNA reads TGTGCCAGTACGGATAGCTTCCGGGAGCAGTACTTC. Encoded protein: CASTDSFREQYF.

In this sample, this clonotype turned up once. The chain links TRBV11-3 to TRBJ1-6; D remains unclear. Germline lookup yields CDR1 SGHNT and CDR2 YENEEA. V was cut by 3 bases and J by 7 bases, with 13 bases left in between. This CDR3 comprises 15 residues. As DNA, the CDR3 is TGTGCCAGCAGCTTTTCGGGGTTTGGGAATTCACCCCTCCACTTT. It translates to CASSFSGFGNSPLHF. The full variable domain, with the rest looked up from reference TRBV11-3 and TRBJ1-6, is EAGVVQSPRYKIIEKKQPVAFWCNPISGHNTLYWYLQNLGQGPELLIRYENEEAVDDSQLPKDRFSAERLKGVDSTLKIQPAELGDSAVYLCASSFSGFGNSPLHFGNGTRLTVT.

This clonotype came up a few times. J is TRBJ2-5 and V is TRBV6-5; 11 nucleotides agree with TRBD1. Germline CDR1 and CDR2: MNHEY and SVGAGI. The V segment lost 5 bases and the J segment 5 bases; nucleotides outside the gene matches: 4. The CDR3 runs to 14 residues. The CDR3 sequence: CASSGQGATETQYF. Here the CDR3 DNA reads TGTGCCAGCAGTGGACAGGGGGCTACCGAGACCCAGTACTTC.

The chain is built from TRBV20-1 and TRBJ2-5, with 9 bases that match TRBD1. With V trimmed by 0 bases and J by 2 bases, 1 base remained unmatched. CDR3 length: 14 residues. Germline values: CDR1 DFQATT, CDR2 SNEGSKA (reference sequence). The CDR3 bases are TGCAGTGCTAGAGAGACAGGGGGGCAAGAGACCCAGTACTTC. Protein product: CSARETGGQETQYF.

J is TRBJ1-1 and V is TRBV7-3; 7 nucleotides agree with TRBD1. Germline V lookup: CDR1 SGHTA, CDR2 FQGTGA. This CDR3 is 13 amino acids long. V was pared by 1 base and J by 8 bases, with 4 bases of the junction left unmatched. The CDR3 loop is CASSLMGQSEAFF. In DNA form, the CDR3 reads TGTGCCAGCAGCTTAATGGGACAGAGCGAAGCTTTCTTT.

Regarding this clonotype: One end of the junction does not line up with germline, which may come from a read error. The chain couples TRBV10-2 to TRBJ2-7; D remains unclear. The length of the CDR3 is 14 residues. Germline V gene lookup returns CDR1 WSHSY and CDR2 SAAADI. CDR3 in DNA: TGCGCCAGCAGTGAGTCGCGCAGCTCCTGCGAGCAGTACTTC. Protein sequence: CASSESRSSCEQYF.